Listed here is a single T cell receptor (beta chain). Its antigen is unknown. Stated time point: week 5, during vaccination. In every dose of vaccine, 300 ug of mutant IDH1 20-mer peptide was given alongside topical imiquimod. The sample belongs to a study of a mutant IDH1 vaccine in newly diagnosed glioma. Turning to the study itself: Patients came in for eight vaccinations, in weeks 1, 3, 5, 7, 11, 15, 19 and 23.

Sequenced by immunoSEQ multiplex PCR; TCRdb stores in-frame clones only, minus some. Counted here are over 45,000 clones, about 86% occurring once; the ten biggest clones make up nearly 7.5%. CDR1 is SNHLY and CDR2 is FYNNEI in the germline V gene. The CDR3 runs to 13 residues. The V gene lost 5 bases and the J gene lost 5 bases, with 9 bases spanning the gap. V is TRBV2 and J is TRBJ2-2; D not certain. Sample: PBMCs, taken from a glioma patient whose treatment included an IDH1 peptide vaccine. This sequence was found in a woman aged 45-59 years with glioma. This chain's CDR3 is CASSLSGTGELFF. As DNA, the CDR3 is TGTGCCAGCAGTCTGTCCGGGACCGGGGAGCTGTTTTTT. The full variable domain, in which reference TRBV2 and TRBJ2-2 provide the parts outside the CDR3, is EPEVTQTPSHQVTQMGQEVILRCVPISNHLYFYWYRQILGQKVEFLVSFYNNEISEKSEIFDDQFSVERPDGSNFTLKIRSTKLEDSAMYFCASSLSGTGELFFGEGSRLTVL.